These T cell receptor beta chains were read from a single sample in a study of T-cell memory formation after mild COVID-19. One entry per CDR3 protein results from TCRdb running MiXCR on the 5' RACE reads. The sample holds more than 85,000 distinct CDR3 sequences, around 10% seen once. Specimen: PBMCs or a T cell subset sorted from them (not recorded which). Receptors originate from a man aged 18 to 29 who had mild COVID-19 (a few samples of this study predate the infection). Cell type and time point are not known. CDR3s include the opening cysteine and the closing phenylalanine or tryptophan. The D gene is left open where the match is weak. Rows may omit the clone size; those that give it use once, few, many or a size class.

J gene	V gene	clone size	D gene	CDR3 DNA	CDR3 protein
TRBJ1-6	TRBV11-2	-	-	TGTGCCAGCAGCTTGGGGGAGGGTTCACCACTCCACTTT	CASSLGEGSPLHF
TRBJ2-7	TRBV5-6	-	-	TGTGCCAGCAGCTTGACACTAAACCTCTACGAGCAGTACTTC	CASSLTLNLYEQYF
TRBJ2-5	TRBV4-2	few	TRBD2	TGTGCCAGCAGCCAAGCAGTAGCGGGGGCACAAGAGACCCAGTACTTC	CASSQAVAGAQETQYF
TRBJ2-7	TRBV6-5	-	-	TGTGCCAGCAGTAGCGATACCCTACTCGAGCAGTACTTC	CASSSDTLLEQYF
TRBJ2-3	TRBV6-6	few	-	TGTGCCAGCAGTTACAACTGGGCGAGCACAGATACGCAGTATTTT	CASSYNWASTDTQYF
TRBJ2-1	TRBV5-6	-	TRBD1	TGTGCCAGCAGCATCGGGACAGGCCCTCTAAATGAGCAGTTCTTC	CASSIGTGPLNEQFF
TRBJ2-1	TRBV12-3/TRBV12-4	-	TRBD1	TGTGCCAGCAGCTCCCCTTCCAGACAGGGGGATGAGCAGTTCTTC	CASSSPSRQGDEQFF
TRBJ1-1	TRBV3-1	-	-	TGTGCCAGCACTTGGGGACAAGGGACCCCTGAAGCTTTCTTT	CASTWGQGTPEAFF
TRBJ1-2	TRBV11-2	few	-	TGTGCCAGCAGCTTGGGACCATATGGCTACACCTTC	CASSLGPYGYTF
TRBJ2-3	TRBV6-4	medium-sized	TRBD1	TGTGCCAGCAGTGGGACAGGGGGCACAGATACGCAGTATTTT	CASSGTGGTDTQYF
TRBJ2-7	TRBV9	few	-	TGTGCCAGCAGCGTAGATGAGGGCTACGAGCAGTACTTC	CASSVDEGYEQYF
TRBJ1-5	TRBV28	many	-	TGTGCCAGCAGTTTCCGGTCCCCCCAGCAGCATTTT	CASSFRSPQQHF
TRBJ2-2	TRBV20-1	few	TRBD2	TGCAGTGCTAGGAATCGCGGGGGGGCTTTAAGGGAGCTGTTTTTT	CSARNRGGALRELFF
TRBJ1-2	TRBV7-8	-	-	TGTGCCAGCAGCTTAGAGGCGGTCTATGGCTACACCTTC	CASSLEAVYGYTF
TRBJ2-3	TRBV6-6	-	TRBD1	TGTGCCAGTCGACAGGGATTCATCACAGATACGCAGTATTTT	CASRQGFITDTQYF
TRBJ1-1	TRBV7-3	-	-	TGTGCCAGCAGCTCGACTTTGATCGGGACACCGAACACTGAAGCTTTCTTT	CASSSTLIGTPNTEAFF
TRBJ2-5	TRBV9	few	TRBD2	TGTGCCAGCAGCGTTGGACTAGCGGGGGGAGGCCAAGAGACCCAGTACTTC	CASSVGLAGGGQETQYF
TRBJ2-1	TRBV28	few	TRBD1	TGTGCCAGCAGTGACCGGGACAGGGCCTACAATGAGCAGTTCTTC	CASSDRDRAYNEQFF
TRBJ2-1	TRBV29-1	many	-	TGCAGCGTTGACCCAGCGGGCCCCAATGAGCAGTTCTTC	CSVDPAGPNEQFF
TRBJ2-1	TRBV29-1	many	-	TGCAGCGTGGTGGGACTTTACTTTCCTCCCTATGAGCAGTTCTTC	CSVVGLYFPPYEQFF
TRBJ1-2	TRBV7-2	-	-	TGTGCCAGCAGCTTAGAAGACACCCGCTATGGCTACACCTTC	CASSLEDTRYGYTF
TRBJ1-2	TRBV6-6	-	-	TGTGCCAGCAGTTACGGTCGTGCACTCACCCGCTATGGCTACACCTTC	CASSYGRALTRYGYTF
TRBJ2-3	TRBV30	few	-	TGTGCCTGGAGTGTCCGTCCAGATACGCAGTATTTT	CAWSVRPDTQYF
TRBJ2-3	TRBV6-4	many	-	TGTGCCAGCAGCAACAGGGGCACAGATACGCAGTATTTT	CASSNRGTDTQYF
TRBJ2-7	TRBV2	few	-	TGTGCCAGCATCAGAATAAAGACAGGCCAGAACGAGCAGTACTTC	CASIRIKTGQNEQYF
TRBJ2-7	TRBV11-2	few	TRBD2	TGTGCCAGCAGCTTAAATGCGGGGGGGACCTACGAGCAGTACTTC	CASSLNAGGTYEQYF
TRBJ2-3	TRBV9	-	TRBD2	TGTGCCAGCAGCGTCACTAGCGGGGGCTCAGATACGCAGTATTTT	CASSVTSGGSDTQYF
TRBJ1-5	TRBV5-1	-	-	TGCGCCAGCAGCCGGGAAGGGGGATGGGGTCAGCCCCAGCATTTT	CASSREGGWGQPQHF
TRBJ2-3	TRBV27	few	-	TGTGCCAGCAGTTCGGCCAGGACCGATACGCAGTATTTT	CASSSARTDTQYF
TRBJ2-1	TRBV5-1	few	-	TGCGCCAGCAGCTTAGGACCTTACAATGAGCAGTTCTTC	CASSLGPYNEQFF
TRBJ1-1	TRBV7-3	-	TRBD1	TGTGCCAGCAGCTTGCGACAGGGTCCGAACACTGAAGCTTTCTTT	CASSLRQGPNTEAFF
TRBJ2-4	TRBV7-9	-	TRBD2	TGTGCCAGCAGCTTAGTCCGGGACTATTATAAAAACATTCAGTACTTC	CASSLVRDYYKNIQYF
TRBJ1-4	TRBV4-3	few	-	TGCGCCAGCAGCCGAGAGCGTAGGACAGCCGATGAAAAACTGTTTTTT	CASSRERRTADEKLFF
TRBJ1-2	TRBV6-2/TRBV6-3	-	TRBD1	TGTGCCAGCAGTTACGCAGGACAGGGTGGTGGCTACACCTTC	CASSYAGQGGGYTF
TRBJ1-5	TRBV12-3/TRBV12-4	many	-	TGTGCCAGCAGTTTTGCAGGCAATCAGCCCCAGCATTTT	CASSFAGNQPQHF
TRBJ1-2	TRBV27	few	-	TGTGCCAGCAGTCACACCTATGAAGGGGAAGGCTATGGCTACACCTTC	CASSHTYEGEGYGYTF
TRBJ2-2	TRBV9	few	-	TGTGCCAGCAGCGTAGGAGATCGGGCTGCCGGGGAGCTGTTTTTT	CASSVGDRAAGELFF